These 13 T cell receptor beta chains share one sample of origin, sequenced in a study of T cell responses to AZD1222 COVID-19 vaccine. The assay was immunoSEQ multiplex PCR, and TCRdb's table has in-frame clones only and misses some. The sample carries roughly 160,000 clones, approximately 88% recorded once. The sample was peripheral blood, taken 28 days after the second AZD1222 dose. The origin of the receptors is an adult who received the AZD1222 COVID-19 vaccine.

The V call is TRBV5-4, the J call TRBJ2-1; TRBD1 matches 8 bases. This CDR3 has 16 residues. CDR1 is SGHNT and CDR2 is YYREEE in the germline V gene (reference sequence). V shed 5 bases and J 2 bases; nucleotides not matched to a gene: 9. This CDR3 is CASSPQGAGAYNEQFF. The CDR3 nucleotides are TGTGCCAGCAGTCCCCAGGGGGCAGGGGCCTACAATGAGCAGTTCTTC.

The chain employs TRBV27 and TRBJ2-1; D is perhaps TRBD1 (6 bases). This CDR3 is built from 12 residues. Germline CDR1 reads MNHEY; CDR2 reads SMNVEV (reference sequence). Trimming pared 5 bases from V and 10 bases from J, leaving 12 bases between. CDR3 DNA sequence: TGTGCCAGCAGTCTGACAGGTTTCGAGCAGTTCTTC. Translated: CASSLTGFEQFF.

CDR3 in amino acids: CASSATQGGNSPLHF. The CDR3 DNA reads TGTGCCAGCAGCGCAACACAGGGTGGTAATTCACCCCTCCACTTT. V is TRBV7-7 and J is TRBJ1-6, with D possibly TRBD1 on 6 matching bases. The V gene lost 5 bases and the J gene lost 6 bases, with 14 bases spanning the gap. Germline values: CDR1 SSHAT, CDR2 FNYEAQ (reference sequence). CDR3 length: 15 amino acids.

The chain recombines TRBV2 with TRBJ1-5, with a tentative D call TRBD1 (5 bases). The CDR3 extends over 14 amino acids. V dropped 3 bases and J dropped 2 bases, with 8 bases sitting between them. Germline V gene data show CDR1 as SNHLY and CDR2 as FYNNEI. The CDR3 protein is CASSDRVGNQPQHF. Written as DNA, the CDR3 is TGTGCCAGCAGTGACAGGGTAGGCAATCAGCCCCAGCATTTT.

The chain recombines TRBV19 with TRBJ2-2; a possible D gene is TRBD2 (7 bases). Germline V gene data show CDR1 as LNHDA and CDR2 as SQIVND (reference sequence). This CDR3 contains 17 residues. V was pared by 0 bases and J by 3 bases, with 14 bases between. The CDR3 loop reads CASSIDLQGGYTGELFF. The CDR3, as DNA: TGTGCCAGTAGTATAGATCTACAGGGAGGGTACACCGGGGAGCTGTTTTTT. The whole variable domain, remainder taken from reference TRBV19 and TRBJ2-2, is DGGITQSPKYLFRKEGQNVTLSCEQNLNHDAMYWYRQDPGQGLRLIYYSQIVNDFQKGDIAEGYSVSREKKESFPLTVTSAQKNPTAFYLCASSIDLQGGYTGELFFGEGSRLTVL.

This chain connects TRBV27 to TRBJ2-7, with D possibly being TRBD2 (5 bases). CDR3 length: 13 residues. V was trimmed by 3 bases and J by 1 base, leaving 7 bases between them. CDR1 and CDR2 (germline): MNHEY, SMNVEV (reference sequence). The chain's CDR3 is CASSLTISYEQYF. The CDR3 region has the DNA TGTGCCAGCAGTTTGACTATTTCCTACGAGCAGTACTTC.

The J gene is TRBJ1-3, the V gene TRBV6-6, with 10 bases that match TRBD1. V lost 5 bases to trimming and J lost 4 bases; unmatched junction nucleotides: 5. This CDR3 is 15 amino acids long. CDR1 MNHNY and CDR2 SVGAGI come from the germline V gene (reference sequence). CDR3 sequence (DNA): TGTGCCAGCAGTCCGGGACAGGGGATGGGAAACACCATATATTTT. Its protein product is CASSPGQGMGNTIYF.

V usage is TRBV7-2 and J usage is TRBJ2-1; D perhaps matches TRBD2 (5 bases). This CDR3 has 14 residues. The germline CDR1 and CDR2 sequences are SGHTA and FQGNSA. Deletions cut 1 base from V and 12 bases from J, with 16 bases between. The CDR3, as DNA: TGTGCCAGCAGCTTAGGACCCGCTAGCATGGGGCAGTTCTTC. Protein: CASSLGPASMGQFF.

This chain links TRBV4-1 with TRBJ1-4; D is perhaps TRBD1 (6 bases). Germline assignment: CDR1 MGHRA and CDR2 YSYEKL. The CDR3 runs to 17 residues. Trimming took 0 bases from V and 8 from J, leaving 19 bases between them. The CDR3 nucleotides read TGCGCCAGCAGCCAAGATCCATTGGGGGGGGCAAGGGAAAAACTGTTTTTT. This encodes CASSQDPLGGAREKLFF.

This clone was detected once. The chain joins TRBV5-4 to TRBJ1-2; maybe TRBD1 (5 bases). Germline CDR1 SGHNT, CDR2 YYREEE (reference sequence). This CDR3 is 14 amino acids long. Trimming removed 0 bases at V and 4 bases at J, with 10 bases between. The chain's CDR3 is CASSLVKGSYGYTF. The CDR3 DNA reads TGTGCCAGCAGCTTGGTCAAGGGGTCCTATGGCTACACCTTC.

The chain is built from TRBV18 and TRBJ1-1; 7 bases map to TRBD1. This CDR3 contains 13 residues. V trimming: 4 bases; J trimming: 4 bases; junction bases outside the gene matches: 3. Looked up from germline, CDR1 is KGHSH and CDR2 is LQKENI. The CDR3 protein is CASSQTGSTEAFF. CDR3 coding DNA: TGTGCCAGCTCACAGACAGGGTCCACTGAAGCTTTCTTT. The variable domain in full, completed from reference TRBV18 and TRBJ1-1, reads NAGVMQNPRHLVRRRGQEARLRCSPMKGHSHVYWYRQLPEEGLKFMVYLQKENIIDESGMPKERFSAEFPKEGPSILRIQQVVRGDSAAYFCASSQTGSTEAFFGQGTRLTVV.

The chain links TRBV19 to TRBJ1-1; D uncertain. Germline lookup yields CDR1 LNHDA and CDR2 SQIVND (reference sequence). Trimming pared 6 bases from V and 0 bases from J, leaving 8 bases between. The CDR3 runs to 13 residues. DNA for the CDR3: TGTGCCAGTAGAGCTGGAATGAACACTGAAGCTTTCTTT. It translates to CASRAGMNTEAFF.

The chain combines TRBV10-3 with TRBJ2-7; D not certain. V was pared by 4 bases and J by 3 bases, with 19 bases between. Germline assignment: CDR1 ENHRY and CDR2 SYGVKD. The CDR3 is 16 amino acids. CDR3: CAISVWRHWYVYEQYF. As DNA, the CDR3 is TGTGCCATCAGTGTTTGGCGACACTGGTACGTCTACGAGCAGTACTTC.